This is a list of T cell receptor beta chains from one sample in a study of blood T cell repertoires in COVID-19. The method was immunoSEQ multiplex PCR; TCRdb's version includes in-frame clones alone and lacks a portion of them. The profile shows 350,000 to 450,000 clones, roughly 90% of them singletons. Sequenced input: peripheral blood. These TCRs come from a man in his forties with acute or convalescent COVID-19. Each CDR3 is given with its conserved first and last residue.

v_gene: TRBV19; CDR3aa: CASSIKEGYQPQHF
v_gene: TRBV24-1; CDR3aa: CATSDRTGGTDTQYF
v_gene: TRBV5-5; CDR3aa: CASSERQGWRISGYTF
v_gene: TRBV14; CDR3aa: CASSRPRDREIPDTQYF
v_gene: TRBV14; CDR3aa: CASSQGLAGGLHNEQFF
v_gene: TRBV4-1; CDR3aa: CASSQPSLFRARSGNTIYF
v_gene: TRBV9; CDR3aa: CASSAQGISEETQYF
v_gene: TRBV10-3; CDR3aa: CAITTGGRDTQYF
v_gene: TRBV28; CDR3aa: CASSMAGGLEQFF
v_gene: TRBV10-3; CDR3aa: CAISESIIEPQHF
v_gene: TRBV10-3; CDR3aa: CAISMGTSGGTDYEQYF
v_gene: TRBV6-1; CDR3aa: CASSEYVESASEAFF
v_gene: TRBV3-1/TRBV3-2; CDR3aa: CASSLGQAGGYTF
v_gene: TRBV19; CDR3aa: CASSLGGQGQETQYF
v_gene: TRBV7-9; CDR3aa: CASSLVLEGVGYTF
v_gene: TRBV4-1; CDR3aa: CASRKQGSSYNEQFF
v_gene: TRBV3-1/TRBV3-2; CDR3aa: CASSRRQGSSYNSPLHF
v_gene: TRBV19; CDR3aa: CASSHQGDTDTQYF
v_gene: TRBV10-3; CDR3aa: CAISELWGVDQPQHF
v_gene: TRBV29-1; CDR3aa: CSVRLAAPGPNNEQFF
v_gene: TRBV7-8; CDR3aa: CASSLVGTDNSPLHF
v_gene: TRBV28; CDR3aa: CASTAHRGVGYTF
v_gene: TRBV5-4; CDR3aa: CASSLTGRPTPGADTQYF
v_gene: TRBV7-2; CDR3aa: CASSPGGHPVDEQYF
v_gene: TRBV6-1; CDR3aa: CASSETQGRWAVQFF
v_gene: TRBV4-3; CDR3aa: CASSQGRYYGYTF
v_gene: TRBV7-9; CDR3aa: CASSLGGGPPMNTEAFF
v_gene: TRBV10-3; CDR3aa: CAIRFSGTGNTEAFF
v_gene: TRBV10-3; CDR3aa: CAIRGQGAFAEAFF
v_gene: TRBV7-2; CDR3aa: CASSRGSNQPQHF
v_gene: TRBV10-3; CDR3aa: CASSTGETQYF
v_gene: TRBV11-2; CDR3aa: CASSLGSGRPAEYEQYF
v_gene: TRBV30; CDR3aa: CAWSTGTTSNQPQHF
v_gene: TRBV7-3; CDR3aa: CDSSPRTGRNTEAFF
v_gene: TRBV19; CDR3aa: CASTLSGTSREQYF
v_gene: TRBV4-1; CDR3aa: CASSLTSGSTDTQYF
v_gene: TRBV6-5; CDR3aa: CASSYSRDSGNTIYF
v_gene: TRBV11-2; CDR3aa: CASTPFAGKAGMNTEAFF
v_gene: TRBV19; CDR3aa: CASSMAWDSSYEQYF
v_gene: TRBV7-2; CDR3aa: CASSLIFVADTQYF
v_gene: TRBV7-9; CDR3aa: CASSPIRVGHEQYF
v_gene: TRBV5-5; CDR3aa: CASGRRTGGADEQFF
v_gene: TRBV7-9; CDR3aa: CASSYGTGVEGYTF
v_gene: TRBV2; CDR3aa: CASTPGGTLNTEAFF
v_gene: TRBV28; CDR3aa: CASTLITEAFF
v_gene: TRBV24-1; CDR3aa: CATSDHRRPGTEAFF
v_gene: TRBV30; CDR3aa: CAWSVRTSGQPQHF
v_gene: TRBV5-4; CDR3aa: CASSLVSDSSPQYF
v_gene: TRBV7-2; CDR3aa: CASSSRQGVVTQYF
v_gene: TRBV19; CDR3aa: CASSRERENTEAFF
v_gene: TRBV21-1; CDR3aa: CASSRLAGGLEQYF
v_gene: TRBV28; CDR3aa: CASSFTTSGSAQETQYF
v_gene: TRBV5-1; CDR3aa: CASSLGNGGTDTQYF
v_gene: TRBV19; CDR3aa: CASSILGVRGMNTEAFF
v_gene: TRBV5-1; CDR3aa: CASSLFRDYGTDTQYF